This TCR beta chain is drawn from a study of CD8 T cells in ankylosing spondylitis. This clonotype showed up many times. What it recognizes is unknown. The CDR3 extends over 17 amino acids. The V gene lost 4 bases and the J gene lost 0 bases, with 18 bases spanning the gap. Germline V gene sequence: CDR1 SGHRS, CDR2 YFSETQ. Findings of the study overall: Blood from ankylosing spondylitis patients appeared to carry a characteristic roughly 8-variant TCR beta motif.

It was by quantitative 5'-RACE with molecular barcodes that TCR beta libraries were made. TCRdb called the 5' RACE reads again in MiXCR, with one record for every CDR3 protein. The sample lists about 500,000 distinct CDR3 sequences, approximately 5% occurring once. Sequenced: blood, either unsorted or a sorted T cell fraction (not recorded which). The chain carries TRBV5-1 and TRBJ2-3; D could derive from TRBD1 or TRBD2 (5 bases each). This sequence was found in a male donor with ankylosing spondylitis. CDR3 loop: CASSALGGGASTDTQYF. As DNA, the CDR3 is TGCGCCAGCAGCGCCTTAGGTGGGGGAGCGAGCACAGATACGCAGTATTTT.